The present T cell receptor beta chain was sequenced within a study of OX40 agonist ivuxolimab in advanced cancers. Overall study context: The study enrolled dose-escalation patients with hepatocellular carcinoma, melanoma, renal cell or head and neck cancer. Among those treated, three patients had partial responses, one with hepatocellular carcinoma and two with cutaneous melanoma.

Sequencing was performed with immunoSEQ multiplex PCR; in TCRdb, only in-frame clones are kept and a portion is missing. The repertoire has roughly 63,000 clones, around 86% of them found once; the top ten carry approximately 2.1%. CDR3 size: 14 residues. Germline V lookup: CDR1 MNHEY, CDR2 SMNVEV (reference sequence). The ends lost 7 bases at V and 3 bases at J; junction bases unmatched: 5. The sampling schedule covered blood at baseline, cycle 4 day 1, and cycle 7 day 1. The rearrangement uses TRBV27 and TRBJ1-4; 7 bases fit TRBD1. The sequencing here drew on CD4+ or CD8+ T cells sorted from blood, taken in a trial of the OX40 agonist ivuxolimab. The sequence derives from an adult with an advanced solid tumor such as melanoma, head and neck, liver or kidney cancer. CDR3 sequence reads: CASNQGGPNEKLFF. The CDR3 nucleotides read TGTGCCAGCAACCAGGGGGGACCTAATGAAAAACTGTTTTTT.